This T cell receptor beta chain came from a study of cytomegalovirus exposure and HLA in healthy donors. Study outcomes and limitations: Later work found most CMV-associated TCR beta chains apparently HLA-restricted. A list of roughly 180 TCR beta chains associated with cytomegalovirus was given.

V dropped 6 bases and J dropped 8 bases, with 11 bases sitting between them. The CDR3 is 13 residues long. CDR1 and CDR2 from the germline V gene are MNHEY and SMNVEV (reference sequence). As regards this clone: Its cognate antigen is unknown.

Both 60 Vbeta primers and 13 Jbeta primers went into the PCR. Original handling: Approximately 72 million unique TCR beta chains, roughly 11 million of them shared, were counted by a later analysis. Only in-frame clones appear in the TCRdb table, and some are missing; sequencing was by immunoSEQ multiplex PCR. The DNA was the basis for D and trimming; V, J and clone size are from that table. The sample includes about 190,000 clones, around 86% of them seen just once. The sequenced sample consisted of PBMCs. The chain combines TRBV27 with TRBJ1-6; possible D gene TRBD1, 6 bases. The TCR originated in a man under 40 in good health and CMV-seronegative. CDR3 in DNA: TGTGCCAGCAGCCGACAGGCCGATTCACCCCTCCACTTT. It encodes CASSRQADSPLHF.